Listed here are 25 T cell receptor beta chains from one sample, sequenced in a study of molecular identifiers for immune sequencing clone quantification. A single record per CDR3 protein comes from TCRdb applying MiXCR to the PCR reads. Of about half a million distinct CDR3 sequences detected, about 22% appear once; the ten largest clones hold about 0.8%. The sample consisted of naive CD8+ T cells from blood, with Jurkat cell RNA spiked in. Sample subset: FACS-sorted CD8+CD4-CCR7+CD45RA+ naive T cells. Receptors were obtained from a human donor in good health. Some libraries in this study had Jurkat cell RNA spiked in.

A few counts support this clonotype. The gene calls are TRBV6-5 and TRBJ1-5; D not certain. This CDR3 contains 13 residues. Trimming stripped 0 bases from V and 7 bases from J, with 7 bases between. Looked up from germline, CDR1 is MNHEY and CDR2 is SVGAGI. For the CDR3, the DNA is TGTGCCAGCAGTTACTCCGCAGCCCAGCCCCAGCATTTT. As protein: CASSYSAAQPQHF.

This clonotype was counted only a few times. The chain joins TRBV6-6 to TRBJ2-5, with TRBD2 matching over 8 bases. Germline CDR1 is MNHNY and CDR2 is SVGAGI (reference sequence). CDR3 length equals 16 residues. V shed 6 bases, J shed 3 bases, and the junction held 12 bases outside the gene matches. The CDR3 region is CASSLGLTSGEETQYF. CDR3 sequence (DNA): TGTGCCAGCAGCCTCGGGTTAACTAGCGGAGAAGAGACCCAGTACTTC.

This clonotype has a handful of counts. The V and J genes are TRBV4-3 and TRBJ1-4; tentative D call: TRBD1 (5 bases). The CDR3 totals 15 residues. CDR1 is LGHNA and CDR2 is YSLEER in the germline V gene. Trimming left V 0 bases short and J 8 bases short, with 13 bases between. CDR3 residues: CASSQDWGLGEKLFF. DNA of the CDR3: TGCGCCAGCAGCCAAGATTGGGGCTTAGGGGAAAAACTGTTTTTT.

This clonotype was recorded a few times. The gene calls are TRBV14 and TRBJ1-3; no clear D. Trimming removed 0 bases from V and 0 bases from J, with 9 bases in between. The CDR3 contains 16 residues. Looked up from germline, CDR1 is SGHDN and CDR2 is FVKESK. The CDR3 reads CASSQDGSISGNTIYF. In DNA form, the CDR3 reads TGTGCCAGCAGCCAAGATGGGTCGATCTCTGGAAACACCATATATTTT.

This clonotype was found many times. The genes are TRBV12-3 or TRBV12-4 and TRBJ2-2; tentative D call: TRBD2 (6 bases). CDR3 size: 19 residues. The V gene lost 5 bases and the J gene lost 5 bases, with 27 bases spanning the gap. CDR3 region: CASSPQGGWDPVGTGELFF. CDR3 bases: TGTGCCAGCAGTCCGCAAGGAGGGTGGGACCCCGTCGGGACCGGGGAGCTGTTTTTT.

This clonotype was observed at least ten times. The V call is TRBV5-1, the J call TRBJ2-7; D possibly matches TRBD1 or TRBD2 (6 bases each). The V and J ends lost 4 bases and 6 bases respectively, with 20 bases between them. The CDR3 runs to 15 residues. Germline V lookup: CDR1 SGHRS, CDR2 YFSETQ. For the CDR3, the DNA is TGCGCCAGCAGCGACCCGGGGGCGGGTTCAGTCGAGCAGTACTTC. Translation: CASSDPGAGSVEQYF. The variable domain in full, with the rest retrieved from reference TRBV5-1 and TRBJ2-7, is KAGVTQTPRYLIKTRGQQVTLSCSPISGHRSVSWYQQTPGQGLQFLFEYFSETQRNKGNFPGRFSGRQFSNSRSEMNVSTLELGDSALYLCASSDPGAGSVEQYFGPGTRLTVT.

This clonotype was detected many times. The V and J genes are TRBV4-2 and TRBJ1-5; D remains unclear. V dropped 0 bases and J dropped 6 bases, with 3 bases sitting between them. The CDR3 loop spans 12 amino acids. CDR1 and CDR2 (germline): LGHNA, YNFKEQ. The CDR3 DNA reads TGTGCCAGCAGCCAAGAGGGTCAGCCCCAGCATTTT. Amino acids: CASSQEGQPQHF.

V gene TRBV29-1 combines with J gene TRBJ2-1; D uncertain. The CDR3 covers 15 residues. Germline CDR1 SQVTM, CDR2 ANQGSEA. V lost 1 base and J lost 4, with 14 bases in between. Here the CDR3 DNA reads TGCAGCGTTGAAGGCGGCGAGACCCCATACAATGAGCAGTTCTTC. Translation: CSVEGGETPYNEQFF.

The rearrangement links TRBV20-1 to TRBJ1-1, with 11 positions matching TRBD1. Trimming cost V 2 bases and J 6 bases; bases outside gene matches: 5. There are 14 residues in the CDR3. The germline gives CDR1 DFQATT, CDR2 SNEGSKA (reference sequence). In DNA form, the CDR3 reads TGCAGTGCTAGATGGGACAGGGGGGTTCCTGAAGCTTTCTTT. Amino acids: CSARWDRGVPEAFF.

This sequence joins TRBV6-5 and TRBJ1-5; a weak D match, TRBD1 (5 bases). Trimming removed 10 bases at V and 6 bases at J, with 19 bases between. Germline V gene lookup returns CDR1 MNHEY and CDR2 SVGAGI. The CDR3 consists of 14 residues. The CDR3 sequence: CANRGRQGGQPQHF. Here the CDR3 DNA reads TGTGCCAACAGAGGGAGGCAGGGCGGTCAGCCCCAGCATTTT.

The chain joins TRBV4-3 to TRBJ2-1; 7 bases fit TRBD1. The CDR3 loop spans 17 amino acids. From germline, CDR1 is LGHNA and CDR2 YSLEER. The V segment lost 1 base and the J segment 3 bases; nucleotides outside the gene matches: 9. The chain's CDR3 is CASSQVQGSNLYNEQFF. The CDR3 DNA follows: TGCGCCAGCAGCCAAGTACAGGGGTCTAATCTCTACAATGAGCAGTTCTTC.

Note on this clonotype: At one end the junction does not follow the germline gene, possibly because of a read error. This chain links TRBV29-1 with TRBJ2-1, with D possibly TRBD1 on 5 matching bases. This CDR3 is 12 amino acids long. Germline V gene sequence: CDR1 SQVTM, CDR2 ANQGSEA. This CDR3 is CSVEKNDREQSF. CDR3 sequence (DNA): TGCAGCGTAGAGAAGAACGACAGAGAGCAGTCCTTC.

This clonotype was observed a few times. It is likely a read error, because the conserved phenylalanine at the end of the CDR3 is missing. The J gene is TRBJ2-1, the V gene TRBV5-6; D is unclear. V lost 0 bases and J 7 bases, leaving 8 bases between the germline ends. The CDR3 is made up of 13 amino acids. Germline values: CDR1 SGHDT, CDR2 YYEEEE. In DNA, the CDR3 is TGTGCCAGCAGCTTGGACCTCCCTAATGAGCAGTTCCTC. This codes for CASSLDLPNEQFL.

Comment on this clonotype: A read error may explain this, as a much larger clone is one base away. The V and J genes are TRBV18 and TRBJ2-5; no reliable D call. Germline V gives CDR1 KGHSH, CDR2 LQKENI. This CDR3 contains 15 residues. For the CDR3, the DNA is TGTGCCAGCACCCAGGCGGCAGCCATTCAAGAGGCCCAGTACTTC. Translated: CASTQAAAIQEAQYF. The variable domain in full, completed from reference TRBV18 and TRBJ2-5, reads NAGVMQNPRHLVRRRGQEARLRCSPMKGHSHVYWYRQLPEEGLKFMVYLQKENIIDESGMPKERFSAEFPKEGPSILRIQQVVRGDSAAYFCASTQAAAIQEAQYFGPGTRLLVL.

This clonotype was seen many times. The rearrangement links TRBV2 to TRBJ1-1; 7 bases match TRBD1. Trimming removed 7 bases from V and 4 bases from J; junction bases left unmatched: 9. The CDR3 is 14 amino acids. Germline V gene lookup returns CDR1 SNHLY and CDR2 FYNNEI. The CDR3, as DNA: TGTGCCAGCACTGAGGACAGGTTCGGCACTGAAGCTTTCTTT. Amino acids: CASTEDRFGTEAFF.

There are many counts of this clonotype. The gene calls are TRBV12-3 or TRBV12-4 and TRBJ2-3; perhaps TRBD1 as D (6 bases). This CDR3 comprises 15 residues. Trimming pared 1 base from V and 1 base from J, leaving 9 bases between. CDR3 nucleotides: TGTGCCAGCAGTTTAGGGGGGCCGGGCACAGATACGCAGTATTTT. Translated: CASSLGGPGTDTQYF.

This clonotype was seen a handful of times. The CDR3 spells CASSLIAGGTGELFF. CDR3 nucleotides: TGTGCCAGCAGCTTAATAGCGGGGGGGACCGGGGAGCTGTTTTTT. The chain couples TRBV7-2 to TRBJ2-2, with TRBD2 matching over 11 bases. This CDR3 region has 15 residues. J lost 5 bases, V lost 2 bases, and 1 base had no gene match. Germline assignment: CDR1 SGHTA and CDR2 FQGNSA.

The CDR3 loop is CSASGDSSSYEQYF. The CDR3 nucleotides are TGCAGTGCTAGTGGGGACTCCTCCTCCTACGAGCAGTACTTC. The chain combines TRBV20-1 with TRBJ2-7; D may be TRBD2 (6 bases). V was clipped by 3 bases and J by 0 bases, with 12 bases between them. The CDR3 is made up of 14 amino acids. CDR1 is DFQATT and CDR2 is SNEGSKA in the germline V gene (reference sequence).

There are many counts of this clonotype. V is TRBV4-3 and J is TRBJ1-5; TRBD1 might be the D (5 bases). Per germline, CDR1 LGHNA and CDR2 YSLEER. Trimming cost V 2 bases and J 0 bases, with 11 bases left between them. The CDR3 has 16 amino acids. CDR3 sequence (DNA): TGCGCCAGCAGCCAATCCCGGGACGGTAGCAATCAGCCCCAGCATTTT. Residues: CASSQSRDGSNQPQHF.

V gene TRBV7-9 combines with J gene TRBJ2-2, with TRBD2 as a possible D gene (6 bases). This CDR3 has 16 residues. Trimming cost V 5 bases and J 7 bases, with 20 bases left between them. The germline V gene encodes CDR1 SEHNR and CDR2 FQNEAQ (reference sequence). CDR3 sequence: CASSPRPGSSGGELFF. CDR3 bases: TGTGCCAGCAGCCCCCGCCCCGGGAGTTCGGGCGGGGAGCTGTTTTTT.

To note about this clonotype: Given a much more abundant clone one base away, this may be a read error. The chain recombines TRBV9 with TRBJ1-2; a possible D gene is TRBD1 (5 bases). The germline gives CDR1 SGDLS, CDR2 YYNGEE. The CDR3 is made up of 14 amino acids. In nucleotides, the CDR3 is TGTGCCAGCAGCTCCTCAGACAGCCTATATGGCTGCACCTTC. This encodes CASSSSDSLYGCTF.

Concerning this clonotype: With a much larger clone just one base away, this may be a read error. Here the CDR3 reads CASRMDLAGWQPQHF. The CDR3 nucleotides read TGTGCCAGCAGAATGGACCTCGCCGGGTGGCAGCCCCAGCATTTT. The chain has TRBV6-2 or TRBV6-3 and TRBJ1-5; no reliable D call. Trimming shortened V by 6 bases and J by 7 bases, and 19 bases separated the two germline ends. The germline V gene has CDR1 MNHEY and CDR2 SVGEGT. The CDR3 totals 15 residues.

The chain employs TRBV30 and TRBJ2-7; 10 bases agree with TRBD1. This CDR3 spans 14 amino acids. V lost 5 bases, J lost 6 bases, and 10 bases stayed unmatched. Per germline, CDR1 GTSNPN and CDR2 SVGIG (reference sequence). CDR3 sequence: CAWEWGQGLGEQYF. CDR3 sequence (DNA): TGTGCCTGGGAATGGGGACAGGGGCTCGGCGAGCAGTACTTC. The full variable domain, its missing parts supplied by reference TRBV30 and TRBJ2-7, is SQTIHQWPATLVQPVGSPLSLECTVEGTSNPNLYWYRQAAGRGLQLLFYSVGIGQISSEVPQNLSASRPQDRQFILSSKKLLLSDSGFYLCAWEWGQGLGEQYFGPGTRLTVT.

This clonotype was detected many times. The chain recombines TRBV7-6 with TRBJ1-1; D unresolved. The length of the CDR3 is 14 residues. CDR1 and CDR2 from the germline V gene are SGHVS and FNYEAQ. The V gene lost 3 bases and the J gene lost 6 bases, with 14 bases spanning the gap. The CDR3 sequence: CASSFGGPGSEAFF. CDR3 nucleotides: TGTGCCAGCAGCTTTGGAGGACCTGGCTCTGAAGCTTTCTTT. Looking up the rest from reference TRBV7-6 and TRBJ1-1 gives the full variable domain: GAGVSQSPRYKVTKRGQDVALRCDPISGHVSLYWYRQALGQGPEFLTYFNYEAQQDKSGLPNDRFSAERPEGSISTLTIQRTEQRDSAMYRCASSFGGPGSEAFFGQGTRLTVV.

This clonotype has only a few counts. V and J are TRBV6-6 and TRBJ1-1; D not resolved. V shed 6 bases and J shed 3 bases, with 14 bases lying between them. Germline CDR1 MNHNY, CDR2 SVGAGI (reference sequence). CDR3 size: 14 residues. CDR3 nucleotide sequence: TGTGCCAGCAGCGAAGACGGGCTGTACACTGAAGCTTTCTTT. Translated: CASSEDGLYTEAFF.